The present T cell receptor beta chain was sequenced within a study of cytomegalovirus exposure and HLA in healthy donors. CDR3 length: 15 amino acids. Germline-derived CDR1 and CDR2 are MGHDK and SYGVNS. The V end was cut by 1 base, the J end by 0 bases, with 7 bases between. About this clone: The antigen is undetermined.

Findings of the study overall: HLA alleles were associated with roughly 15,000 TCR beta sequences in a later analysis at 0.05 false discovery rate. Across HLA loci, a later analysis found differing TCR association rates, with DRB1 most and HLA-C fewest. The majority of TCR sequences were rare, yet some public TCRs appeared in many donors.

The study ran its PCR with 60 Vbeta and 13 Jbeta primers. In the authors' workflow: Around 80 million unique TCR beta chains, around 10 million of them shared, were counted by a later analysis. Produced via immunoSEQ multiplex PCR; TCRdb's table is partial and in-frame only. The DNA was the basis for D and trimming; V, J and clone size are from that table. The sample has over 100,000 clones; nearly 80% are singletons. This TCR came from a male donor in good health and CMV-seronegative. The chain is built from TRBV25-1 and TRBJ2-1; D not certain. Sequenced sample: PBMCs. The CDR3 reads CASSESSSSYNEQFF. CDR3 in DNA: TGTGCCAGCAGTGAATCCTCTAGCTCCTACAATGAGCAGTTCTTC.